This TCR beta chain was captured in a study of blood T cell repertoires in COVID-19. Study information: Samples of COVID-19 (acute and convalescent) were obtained from the United States, Italy and Spain. In each case, the material was cDNA or gDNA derived from T cells, B-cell-depleted T cells, or PBMCs.

V lost 7 bases and J 8 bases, leaving 10 bases between the germline ends. This CDR3 comprises 10 residues. Germline values: CDR1 GTSNPN, CDR2 SVGIG (reference sequence). Clones were read by immunoSEQ multiplex PCR, and TCRdb kept only the in-frame ones, dropping some. The sample has more than 50,000 clones; about 90% are singletons. Sequenced material: peripheral blood. The gene calls are TRBV30 and TRBJ2-3; D may match TRBD1 or TRBD2 (6 bases each). This TCR was sampled from a man between 60 and 70 years old with active COVID-19. Here the CDR3 DNA reads TGTGCCTCGGGGGCCCGTACGCAGTATTTT. It codes for CASGARTQYF.